These 9 T cell receptor beta chains came from one sample sequenced in a study of blood T cell repertoires in COVID-19. TCRdb's table, derived via immunoSEQ multiplex PCR, lists solely in-frame clones and lacks some. Of hundreds of thousands of clones listed, around 82% are singletons. Sequencing input: peripheral blood. The receptors here all came from a woman aged 40 to 50 with active or convalescent COVID-19.

The gene calls are TRBV4-3 and TRBJ1-2, with 7 positions matching TRBD1. The V segment lost 1 base and the J segment 2 bases; nucleotides outside the gene matches: 7. The germline V gene encodes CDR1 LGHNA and CDR2 YSLEER. The CDR3 is 16 amino acids. Here the CDR3 reads CASSQASRGQNYGYTF. The CDR3, as DNA: TGCGCCAGCAGCCAAGCGAGTAGGGGGCAAAACTATGGCTACACCTTC.

A few counts support this clone. The chain combines TRBV3-1 (or the pseudogene TRBV3-2) with TRBJ2-7; 9 nucleotides align to TRBD2. CDR1 and CDR2 from the germline V gene are LGHDT and YNNKEL (reference sequence). Losses at the gene ends were 0 bases for V and 4 bases for J; bases not matched to a gene: 7. This CDR3 spans 16 amino acids. CDR3 in DNA: TGTGCCAGCAGCCAAGATTCTAGCGGGAATCGGTACGAGCAGTACTTC. It is translated as CASSQDSSGNRYEQYF.

The chain is built from TRBV11-2 and TRBJ2-2; 9 nucleotides line up with TRBD2. CDR1 is SGHAT, CDR2 FQNNGV, per germline. The length of the CDR3 is 15 residues. V gave up 6 bases and J gave up 3 bases; unmatched junction bases: 5. CDR3 amino acids: CASSSTSGDTGELFF. The CDR3 nucleotides are TGTGCCAGCAGTTCGACTAGCGGAGACACCGGGGAGCTGTTTTTT.

V and J are TRBV2 and TRBJ1-3; D possibly corresponds to TRBD1 (5 bases). Germline lookup yields CDR1 SNHLY and CDR2 FYNNEI. The CDR3 is 15 amino acids. V was trimmed by 3 bases and J by 1 base, leaving 10 bases between them. CDR3 in amino acids: CASSDRDLSGNTIYF. CDR3 nucleotides: TGTGCCAGCAGTGACAGGGATTTATCTGGAAACACCATATATTTT.

The chain couples TRBV9 to TRBJ1-3; 7 bases fit TRBD1. CDR3 length: 16 residues. CDR1 is SGDLS and CDR2 is YYNGEE in the germline V gene. Trimming at V came to 4 bases and at J to 0 bases, leaving 7 bases not matched to a gene. CDR3 coding DNA: TGTGCCAGCAGCACTCGACAGGGCACCTCTGGAAACACCATATATTTT. Its protein product is CASSTRQGTSGNTIYF.

A single count supports this clone. V is TRBV28 and J is TRBJ1-6; D ambiguous. This CDR3 is 13 amino acids long. Per the germline V gene, CDR1 is MDHEN and CDR2 is SYDVKM. Trimming took off 3 bases at V and 7 bases at J, with 7 bases between the two ends. CDR3 loop: CASSFNGNSPLHF. The DNA of the CDR3 is TGTGCCAGCAGTTTTAACGGGAATTCACCCCTCCACTTT.

Only a few counts were recorded for this clone. V usage is TRBV30 and J usage is TRBJ1-6; no definite D call. The CDR3 sequence is 18 residues long. Germline V lookup: CDR1 GTSNPN, CDR2 SVGIG (reference sequence). The V end was cut by 1 base, the J end by 3 bases, with 19 bases between. The CDR3 region is CAWSANPRRVGYNSPLHF. CDR3 coding DNA: TGTGCCTGGAGTGCTAACCCCAGGCGGGTGGGCTATAATTCACCCCTCCACTTT.

This clone was found once. DNA for the CDR3: TGCAGCGTTGAAGGGGACAGGAGCTCCTACGAGCAGTACTTC. Translated: CSVEGDRSSYEQYF. The rearrangement uses TRBV29-1 and TRBJ2-7; 8 bases agree with TRBD1. Germline V CDR1 and CDR2: SQVTM, ANQGSEA. The J segment lost 0 bases and the V segment lost 1 base, leaving 2 bases of the junction unmatched. The CDR3 covers 14 residues.

The table lists this clone with a count of one. The genes are TRBV7-9 and TRBJ2-7; 7 bases are a match to TRBD1. V trimming: 4 bases; J trimming: 3 bases; junction bases outside the gene matches: 12. CDR1 is SEHNR, CDR2 FQNEAQ, per germline (reference sequence). This CDR3 comprises 16 residues. In DNA, the CDR3 is TGTGCCAGCAGCTCCCGGGAAGGGACAGACTACTACGAGCAGTACTTC. Amino acid sequence: CASSSREGTDYYEQYF.